This entry describes one T cell receptor beta chain. Antigen specificity is unknown. It was RNA transcripts that yielded the amplified TCR beta CDR3 regions. First-round RT-PCR targeting the TCR CDR3 was performed with the HTBI primer set. TCRdb re-called the multiplex PCR reads through MiXCR, storing one row per CDR3 protein. The sample comprises around 720,000 distinct CDR3 sequences, about a third of which are singletons, and less than 40% rests with the top ten. This record comes from a study of T cells in Graves' hyperthyroidism and ophthalmopathy. Turning to the study itself: Peripheral blood specimens were obtained at initial diagnosis, prior to any treatment.

Study-level findings and limits: Researchers found most expanded thyroid clonotypes above 0.001 in blood as well.

Trimming left V 1 base short and J 6 bases short, with 7 bases between. The CDR3 is 13 amino acids. Germline lookup yields CDR1 MGHRA and CDR2 YSYEKL. The sequenced sample consisted of blood. The source is a woman in her 40s with Graves' hyperthyroidism. The chain couples TRBV4-1 to TRBJ1-5; D is ambiguous. CDR3 residues: CASSQVVSQPQHF. Here the CDR3 DNA reads TGCGCCAGCAGCCAAGTCGTCAGTCAGCCCCAGCATTTT.